The following is a T cell receptor beta chain sequence with its context. What it recognizes is unknown. Unique molecular identifiers were incorporated when the TCRbeta library was constructed. Via MiXCR, TCRdb re-called the PCR reads, giving one row per CDR3 protein. The data contain 900,000 or so distinct CDR3 sequences, about 15% of them singletons. This sample stems from a study of T-cell reconstitution after alpha-beta-depleted transplantation in children. The study's findings and limits: Where some patients showed high TCRbeta diversity at day 60, it came from recipient T cells and thymic progenitors that had survived. From newly produced T cells came most of the T-cell counts and diversity one year after transplant. The study reportedly traced alpha-beta T cells about two months after transplant to several hundred expanded graft clones.

The V and J ends lost 0 bases and 0 bases respectively, with 15 bases between them. This CDR3 has 16 amino acids. CDR1 and CDR2 (germline): SQVTM, ANQGSEA. The rearrangement joins TRBV29-1 to TRBJ2-7; no clear D gene. This receptor was taken from a male patient younger than 18 who had a stem cell transplant for acute lymphoblastic leukemia, so the T cells may come from the graft donor. This material consisted of PBMCs, mostly from graft donor cells, taken 360 days after TCRalphabeta/CD19-depleted stem cell transplant. Here the CDR3 reads CSVEEENGSSSYEQYF. The CDR3 DNA reads as TGCAGCGTTGAAGAGGAGAACGGCAGTAGCTCCTACGAGCAGTACTTC.